Following are 9 T cell receptor beta chains from one sample sequenced in a study of CD8 T cells in Susac syndrome. RNA in amounts of roughly 0.45 to 1 ug was reverse transcribed with random hexamers. TCRdb passed the immunoSEQ multiplex PCR reads through MiXCR, listing each CDR3 protein once. The sample includes roughly 150,000 distinct CDR3 sequences, nearly 97% seen only once; the top ten take approximately 0.15%. Sequencing was carried out using CD8+ T cells from PBMCs. These receptors originate from a human donor with multiple sclerosis.

The rearrangement links TRBV20-1 to TRBJ2-3, with a possible D match to TRBD2 (6 bases). With 1 base removed from V and 0 bases from J, the gap between germline ends came to 14 bases. CDR3 length: 16 residues. Germline V gene lookup returns CDR1 DFQATT and CDR2 SNEGSKA (reference sequence). CDR3 in DNA: TGCAGTGCTAGAGGGCCGTGGGGGGATAGCACAGATACGCAGTATTTT. It translates to CSARGPWGDSTDTQYF.

The J gene is TRBJ2-3, the V gene TRBV12-3 or TRBV12-4; D gene unclear. Trimming pared 3 bases from V and 2 bases from J, leaving 9 bases between. This CDR3 spans 14 amino acids. The CDR3 DNA sequence: TGTGCCAGCAGTTTGGGCCATCACACAGATACGCAGTATTTT. Translation: CASSLGHHTDTQYF.

CDR3 region: CATGKGANEQFF. The CDR3 region has the DNA TGTGCCACTGGGAAGGGGGCGAATGAGCAGTTCTTC. V usage is TRBV7-9 and J usage is TRBJ2-1; 7 bases align to TRBD1. The CDR3 consists of 12 residues. Trimming removed 10 bases from V and 7 bases from J; junction bases left unmatched: 7. From germline, CDR1 is SEHNR and CDR2 FQNEAQ (reference sequence).

The rearrangement links TRBV5-6 to TRBJ2-3, with 8 bases that match TRBD2. The CDR3 loop spans 17 amino acids. The V segment lost 0 bases and the J segment 6 bases; nucleotides outside the gene matches: 12. Germline values: CDR1 SGHDT, CDR2 YYEEEE. As DNA, the CDR3 is TGTGCCAGCAGCTTGGCCCAGGGCGGGGGGATGACGGATACGCAGTATTTT. Protein: CASSLAQGGGMTDTQYF.

The V call is TRBV20-1, the J call TRBJ2-1; D is perhaps TRBD1 (6 bases). This CDR3 comprises 15 residues. V lost 0 bases and J lost 8, with 17 bases in between. The germline gives CDR1 DFQATT, CDR2 SNEGSKA (reference sequence). The chain's CDR3 is CSARDMAGVLDEQFF. CDR3 DNA sequence: TGCAGTGCTAGAGATATGGCAGGGGTTCTGGATGAGCAGTTCTTC.

The chain uses TRBV5-1 and TRBJ2-7; 9 bases are a match to TRBD2. Germline V gene lookup returns CDR1 SGHRS and CDR2 YFSETQ. V lost 4 bases to trimming and J lost 5 bases; unmatched junction nucleotides: 10. The CDR3 contains 15 residues. CDR3 nucleotides: TGCGCCAGCAGCCCGCCGGGACTAGCAGTCGACGAGCAGTACTTC. Translation: CASSPPGLAVDEQYF.

The CDR3 sequence is CASSQPTDGPNEQFF. CDR3 nucleotides: TGTGCCAGCAGCCAACCAACGGACGGGCCCAATGAGCAGTTCTTC. J is TRBJ2-1 and V is TRBV3-1; D is unclear. Germline CDR1 LGHDT, CDR2 YNNKEL (reference sequence). This CDR3 is built from 15 residues. V lost 2 bases, J lost 6 bases, and 14 bases lay in between.

The chain uses TRBV4-1 and TRBJ2-1; TRBD1 might be the D (6 bases). Germline CDR1 MGHRA, CDR2 YSYEKL. V gave up 1 base and J gave up 6 bases, with 19 bases separating them. The CDR3 contains 17 residues. The CDR3 nucleotides read TGCGCCAGCAGCCAAGGACCACTGCGGACAGATTTCAATGAGCAGTTCTTC. Translated: CASSQGPLRTDFNEQFF.

The chain recombines TRBV2 with TRBJ2-1; D remains ambiguous. Germline CDR1 reads SNHLY; CDR2 reads FYNNEI. Trimming pared 1 base from V and 8 bases from J, leaving 9 bases between. The CDR3 is 13 residues long. CDR3 nucleotide sequence: TGTGCCAGCAGTGAAGAGAATCGGGATGAGCAGTTCTTC. Protein sequence: CASSEENRDEQFF.